This TCR beta chain stems from a study of blood T cell repertoires in COVID-19. The overall study: Researchers got acute and convalescent COVID-19 samples from the United States, Italy and Spain. PBMCs, B-cell-depleted T cells, or T cells were the source of the cDNA or gDNA that made up the material.

The repertoire was sequenced with immunoSEQ multiplex PCR; TCRdb's copy has only in-frame clones and lacks some. The profile covers about 150,000 clones, with approximately 78% appearing a single time and roughly 15% taken by the ten largest. The germline gives CDR1 SGHVS, CDR2 FQNEAQ. The CDR3 is made up of 14 amino acids. The V end was cut by 5 bases, the J end by 2 bases, with 13 bases between. This TCR was sampled from a human donor with acute or convalescent COVID-19. The donor label of this sample is uncertain. The gene calls are TRBV7-8 and TRBJ2-7; D is possibly TRBD2 (5 bases). The sequenced sample was peripheral blood. The CDR3 loop reads CASSPRASTYEQYF. CDR3 DNA sequence: TGTGCCAGCAGCCCGAGGGCCTCGACCTACGAGCAGTACTTC. Full variable domain (outside the CDR3, taken from reference TRBV7-8 and TRBJ2-7): GAGVSQSPRYKVAKRGQDVALRCDPISGHVSLFWYQQALGQGPEFLTYFQNEAQLDKSGLPSDRFFAERPEGSVSTLKIQRTQQEDSAVYLCASSPRASTYEQYFGPGTRLTVT.